This T cell receptor beta chain was identified in a study of T-cell memory formation after mild COVID-19. TCRdb reprocessed the 5' RACE reads with MiXCR, giving one entry per CDR3 protein. This table holds fewer than 60,000 distinct CDR3 sequences, 28% found once. The clonotype originates from a man between 18 and 35 years old who had mild COVID-19 (a few samples of this study predate the infection). Cell type and time point are not known. Sequencing was carried out using PBMCs or a T cell subset sorted from them (not recorded which).

The CDR3 here is CASSPFSPGELFF. CDR3 DNA: TGTGCCAGCTCACCATTCTCACCCGGGGAGCTGTTTTTT. This chain links TRBV18 with TRBJ2-2; unclear D gene. V was clipped by 2 bases and J by 6 bases, with 7 bases between them. CDR3 length: 13 amino acids. Germline V gene lookup returns CDR1 KGHSH and CDR2 LQKENI.